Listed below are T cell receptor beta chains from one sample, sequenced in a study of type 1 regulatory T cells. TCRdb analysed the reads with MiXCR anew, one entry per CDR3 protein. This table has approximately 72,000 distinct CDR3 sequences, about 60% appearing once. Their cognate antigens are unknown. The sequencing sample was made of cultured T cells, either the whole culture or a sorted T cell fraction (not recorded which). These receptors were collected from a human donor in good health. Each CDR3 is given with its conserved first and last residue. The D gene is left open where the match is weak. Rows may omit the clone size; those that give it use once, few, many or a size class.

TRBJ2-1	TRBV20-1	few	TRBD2	CSARRGGGVDEQFF	TGCAGTGCTAGACGGGGGGGGGGTGTGGATGAGCAGTTCTTC
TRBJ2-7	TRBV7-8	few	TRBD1	CASSSLFGQGEQYF	TGTGCCAGCAGCTCATTATTTGGACAGGGCGAGCAGTACTTC
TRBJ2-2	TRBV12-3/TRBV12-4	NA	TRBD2	CASSALAGPTGELFF	TGTGCCAGCAGTGCTTTAGCGGGACCCACCGGGGAGCTGTTTTTT
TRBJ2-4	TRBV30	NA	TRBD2	CAWSHSGIDKNIQYF	TGTGCCTGGAGCCATAGCGGGATAGACAAAAACATTCAGTACTTC
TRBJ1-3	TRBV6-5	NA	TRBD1	CASRPDRSSGNTIYF	TGTGCCAGCAGACCGGACAGGAGCTCTGGAAACACCATATATTTT
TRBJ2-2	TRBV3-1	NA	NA	CASSYSLGSGELFF	TGTGCCAGCAGCTATAGTCTGGGCTCCGGGGAGCTGTTTTTT
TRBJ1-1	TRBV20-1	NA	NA	CSAKDGMNTEAFF	TGCAGTGCCAAAGACGGCATGAACACTGAAGCTTTCTTT
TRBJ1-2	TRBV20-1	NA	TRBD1	CSASPILDRKRHYGYTF	TGCAGTGCTAGTCCCATACTGGACAGGAAGAGGCACTATGGCTACACCTTC
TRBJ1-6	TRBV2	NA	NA	CASSAYSPLHF	TGTGCCAGCAGCGCTTACTCACCCCTCCACTTT
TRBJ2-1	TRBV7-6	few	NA	CASSLGGGNYNEQFF	TGTGCCAGCAGCTTAGGTGGCGGGAACTACAATGAGCAGTTCTTC
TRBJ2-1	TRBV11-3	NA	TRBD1	CASSLGRGGAPFF	TGTGCCAGCAGCTTAGGAAGAGGGGGCGCACCGTTCTTC
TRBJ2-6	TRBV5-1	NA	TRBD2	CASSPSGGGANVLTF	TGCGCCAGCAGCCCGTCGGGAGGTGGGGCCAACGTCCTGACTTTC
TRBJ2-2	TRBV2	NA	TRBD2	CASSVEREGTGELFF	TGTGCCAGCAGTGTTGAGCGGGAGGGCACCGGGGAGCTGTTTTTT
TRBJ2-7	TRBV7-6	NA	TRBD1	CASSPRQGTYEQYF	TGTGCCAGCAGCCCGAGACAGGGAACCTACGAGCAGTACTTC
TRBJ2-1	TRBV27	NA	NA	CASTPDYSNEQFF	TGTGCCAGCACCCCGGACTATTCTAATGAGCAGTTCTTC
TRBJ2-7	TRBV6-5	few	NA	CASSDTIYEQYF	TGTGCCAGCAGTGACACAATCTACGAGCAGTACTTC
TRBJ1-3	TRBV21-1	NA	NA	CASSKETVLFSGNTIYF	TGTGCCAGCAGCAAGGAGACAGTCCTCTTCTCTGGAAACACCATATATTTT
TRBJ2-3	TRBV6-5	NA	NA	CASSRGGTQYF	TGTGCCAGCAGCAGAGGGGGGACGCAGTATTTT
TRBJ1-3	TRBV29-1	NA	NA	CSVVWAFGVDTIYF	TGCAGCGTTGTTTGGGCCTTCGGAGTAGACACCATATATTTT
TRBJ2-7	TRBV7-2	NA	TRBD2	CASSPSGRVYEQYF	TGTGCCAGCAGCCCTAGCGGGAGGGTCTACGAGCAGTACTTC
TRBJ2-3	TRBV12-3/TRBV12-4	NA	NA	CASSLGQGADTQYF	TGTGCCAGCAGTTTAGGGCAGGGCGCAGATACGCAGTATTTT
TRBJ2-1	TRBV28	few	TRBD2	CASSPSGRTHNEQFF	TGTGCCAGCAGCCCTAGCGGGAGGACACACAATGAGCAGTTCTTC
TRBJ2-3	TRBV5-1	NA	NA	CASSFLRVALTDTQYF	TGCGCCAGCAGCTTCCTTAGAGTAGCGTTGACAGATACGCAGTATTTT
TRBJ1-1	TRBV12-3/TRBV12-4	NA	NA	CASSFPGSEAFF	TGTGCCAGCAGTTTCCCAGGATCTGAAGCTTTCTTT
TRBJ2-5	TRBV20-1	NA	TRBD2	CSANQREGLGETQYF	TGCAGTGCTAATCAGCGGGAGGGTCTGGGGGAGACCCAGTACTTC
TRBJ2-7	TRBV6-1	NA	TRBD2	CASRRGLAGFDSYEKYF	TGTGCCAGTAGGAGGGGACTAGCGGGGTTTGACTCCTACGAGAAGTACTTC
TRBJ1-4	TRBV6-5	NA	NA	CASREGGKLFF	TGTGCCAGCAGGGAGGGCGGAAAACTGTTTTTT
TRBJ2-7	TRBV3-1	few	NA	CASSQGLAAAYEQYF	TGTGCCAGCAGCCAAGGGTTAGCGGCGGCCTACGAGCAGTACTTC
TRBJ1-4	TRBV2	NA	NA	CASQQTDSSNEKLFF	TGTGCCAGCCAACAAACGGACAGCTCAAATGAAAAACTGTTTTTT
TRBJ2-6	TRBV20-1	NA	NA	CSARDLGASGANVLTF	TGCAGTGCTAGAGATTTAGGAGCTTCTGGGGCCAACGTCCTGACTTTC
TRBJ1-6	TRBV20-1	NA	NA	CSARDHVVSSYNSPLHF	TGCAGTGCTAGAGATCACGTTGTAAGCTCCTATAATTCACCCCTCCACTTT
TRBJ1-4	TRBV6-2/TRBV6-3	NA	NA	CASGSRTAGVFF	TGTGCCAGCGGGAGCAGGACCGCAGGGGTGTTTTTT
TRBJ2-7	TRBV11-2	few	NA	CASSPQGLSSYEQYF	TGTGCCAGCAGCCCTCAGGGTTTGAGCTCCTACGAGCAGTACTTC
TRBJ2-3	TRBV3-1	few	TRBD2	CASSLVIAGSTDTQYF	TGTGCCAGCAGCCTCGTGATAGCGGGGAGCACAGATACGCAGTATTTT
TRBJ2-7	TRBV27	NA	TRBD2	CASSLSTISGPIYEQYF	TGTGCCAGCAGTTTATCGACGATTAGCGGGCCTATCTACGAGCAGTACTTC
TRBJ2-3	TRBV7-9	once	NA	CASSLQLAAYTDTQYF	TGTGCCAGCAGCTTACAACTAGCTGCCTACACAGATACGCAGTATTTT
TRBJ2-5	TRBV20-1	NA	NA	CSARVEGAETQYF	TGCAGTGCTCGCGTGGAGGGTGCAGAGACCCAGTACTTC
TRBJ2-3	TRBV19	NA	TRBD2	CASSTLAASTDTQYF	TGTGCCAGTAGTACACTAGCGGCCTCCACAGATACGCAGTATTTT
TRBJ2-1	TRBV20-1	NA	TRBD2	CSAGGDWSSYNEQFF	TGCAGTGCTGGGGGGGACTGGAGCTCCTACAATGAGCAGTTCTTC
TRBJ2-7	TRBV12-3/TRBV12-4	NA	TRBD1	CASSLAAGQGTYEQYF	TGTGCCAGCAGTTTAGCTGCGGGACAGGGGACTTACGAGCAGTACTTC
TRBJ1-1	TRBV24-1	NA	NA	CATSDRANTEAFF	TGTGCCACCAGTGACCGGGCGAACACTGAAGCTTTCTTT
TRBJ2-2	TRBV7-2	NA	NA	CASSFYSEANTGELFF	TGTGCCAGCAGCTTTTATAGCGAGGCGAACACCGGGGAGCTGTTTTTT
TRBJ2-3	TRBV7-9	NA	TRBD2	CASSASGADTQYF	TGTGCCAGCAGCGCTAGCGGGGCAGATACGCAGTACTTT
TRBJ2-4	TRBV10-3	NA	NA	CAISENRLLFPKNIQYF	TGTGCCATCAGTGAGAACAGGTTGTTATTCCCCAAAAACATTCAGTACTTC
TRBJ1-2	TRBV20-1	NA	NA	CSAPRDARSYGYTF	TGCAGTGCTCCTCGGGACGCCCGATCCTATGGCTACACCTTC
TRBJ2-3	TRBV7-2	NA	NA	CASSLFSTDTQYF	TGTGCCAGCAGCTTATTTAGCACAGATACGCAGTATTTT
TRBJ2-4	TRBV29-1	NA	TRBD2	CSVGVGGLAKNIQYF	TGCAGCGTTGGAGTGGGGGGGTTGGCCAAAAACATTCAGTACTTC
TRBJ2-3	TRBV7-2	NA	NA	CASSLALSRAADTQYF	TGTGCCAGCAGCTTAGCGTTGTCCCGGGCAGCAGATACGCAGTATTTT